The 10 T cell receptor beta chains below were found in one sample sequenced in a study of chemoradiotherapy in HPV16-positive cancers. Clones were sequenced by immunoSEQ multiplex PCR, and TCRdb holds only the in-frame ones, with some missing. The repertoire holds some 32,000 clones, with approximately 90% as singletons. This specimen consisted of blood, obtained from a patient who underwent chemoradiotherapy. Receptor source: a human donor with HPV-associated anogenital cancer.

CDR3 loop: CASSVDHEQFF. The CDR3 bases are TGTGCCAGCAGCGTAGATCATGAGCAGTTCTTC. The chain links TRBV9 to TRBJ2-1; D call uncertain. V dropped 0 bases and J dropped 8 bases, with 3 bases sitting between them. Germline CDR1 and CDR2: SGDLS and YYNGEE. The CDR3 covers 11 residues.

V is TRBV30 and J is TRBJ1-2, with 7 nucleotides matching TRBD1. Trimming cost V 0 bases and J 10 bases; bases outside gene matches: 8. Germline V gene sequence: CDR1 GTSNPN, CDR2 SVGIG (reference sequence). The length of the CDR3 is 13 residues. This CDR3 is CAWSVGPGGDYTF. In DNA form, the CDR3 reads TGTGCCTGGAGTGTGGGACCAGGGGGTGACTACACCTTC. Variable domain in full (rest from reference TRBV30 and TRBJ1-2): SQTIHQWPATLVQPVGSPLSLECTVEGTSNPNLYWYRQAAGRGLQLLFYSVGIGQISSEVPQNLSASRPQDRQFILSSKKLLLSDSGFYLCAWSVGPGGDYTFGSGTRLTVV.

The gene calls are TRBV7-3 and TRBJ2-3; TRBD1 aligns across 7 bases. Germline values: CDR1 SGHTA, CDR2 FQGTGA. This CDR3 has 16 amino acids. Trimming at V came to 3 bases and at J to 1 base, leaving 7 bases not matched to a gene. Written as DNA, the CDR3 is TGTGCCAGCAGCTTGTGGGGGCAGGGGGGCACAGATACGCAGTATTTT. Encoded protein: CASSLWGQGGTDTQYF.

CDR3 nucleotide sequence: TGTGCCAGCAGTTCCATCGAGGACAGGCTACGTGAAGCTTTCTTT. Its translation is CASSSIEDRLREAFF. The chain uses TRBV28 and TRBJ1-1; 7 nucleotides match TRBD1. Germline V gene sequence: CDR1 MDHEN, CDR2 SYDVKM. The junction had 12 bases not matched to a gene; V was cut back by 4 bases and J by 7 bases. CDR3 length: 15 amino acids.

The genes are TRBV7-3 and TRBJ2-1; 8 nucleotides line up with TRBD1. The CDR3 totals 16 residues. Per the germline V gene, CDR1 is SGHTA and CDR2 is FQGTGA. Trimming cost V 2 bases and J 7 bases; bases outside gene matches: 10. CDR3 sequence reads: CASSLVGTGGLNEQFF. The CDR3 nucleotides are TGTGCCAGCAGCTTAGTCGGGACAGGCGGCCTTAATGAGCAGTTCTTC.

With regard to this clone: An end of the junction does not agree with germline; a read error may underlie this. This sequence joins TRBV4-1 and TRBJ2-7, with D perhaps matching TRBD1 (5 bases). Germline V gene lookup returns CDR1 MGHRA and CDR2 YSYEKL. This CDR3 has 13 residues. CDR3 sequence reads: CASSQDWTQSRGF. The CDR3 DNA follows: TGCGCCAGCAGCCAAGATTGGACCCAAAGTAGGGGCTTC.

The V call is TRBV5-1, the J call TRBJ2-3; D unclear. V lost 5 bases and J 5 bases, leaving 6 bases between the germline ends. Germline CDR1 is SGHRS and CDR2 is YFSETQ. The CDR3 loop spans 11 amino acids. The DNA of the CDR3 is TGCGCCAGCAGAGAACTAGATACGCAGTATTTT. Residues: CASRELDTQYF. Using reference TRBV5-1 and TRBJ2-3 for the parts outside the CDR3, the full variable domain is KAGVTQTPRYLIKTRGQQVTLSCSPISGHRSVSWYQQTPGQGLQFLFEYFSETQRNKGNFPGRFSGRQFSNSRSEMNVSTLELGDSALYLCASRELDTQYFGPGTRLTVL.

V gene TRBV5-6 combines with J gene TRBJ2-7; 7 nucleotides line up with TRBD1. This CDR3 is built from 14 residues. The germline CDR1 and CDR2 sequences are SGHDT and YYEEEE. V lost 1 base and J lost 3; bases outside the gene matches: 4. The CDR3 region has the DNA TGTGCCAGCAGCTTGCTCGACAGGGACTACGAGCAGTACTTC. This gives the protein CASSLLDRDYEQYF. The full variable domain, completed using reference TRBV5-6 and TRBJ2-7, is DAGVTQSPTHLIKTRGQQVTLRCSPKSGHDTVSWYQQALGQGPQFIFQYYEEEERQRGNFPDRFSGHQFPNYSSELNVNALLLGDSALYLCASSLLDRDYEQYFGPGTRLTVT.

V gene TRBV30 combines with J gene TRBJ1-6; D perhaps matches TRBD1 (6 bases). V gave up 1 base and J gave up 0 bases, with 13 bases separating them. This CDR3 is built from 17 residues. Germline CDR1 reads GTSNPN; CDR2 reads SVGIG (reference sequence). Here the CDR3 reads CAWSDNRESSYNSPLHF. The CDR3 DNA reads TGTGCCTGGAGTGATAACAGGGAGAGCTCCTATAATTCACCCCTCCACTTT.

The chain links TRBV11-2 to TRBJ2-2, with no clear D. The CDR3 totals 13 residues. The V gene's germline CDR1 is SGHAT and CDR2 FQNNGV. Trimming took 1 base from V and 6 from J, leaving 6 bases between them. The CDR3 here is CASSLGSAGELFF. The DNA for the CDR3 is TGTGCCAGCAGCTTAGGCAGCGCCGGGGAGCTGTTTTTT.